The 2 T cell receptor beta chains below were found in one sample sequenced in a study of beta chain features in type 1 diabetes. Investigators reverse transcribed all isolated RNA, so they sequenced expressed TCRB transcripts. Clones were read by immunoSEQ multiplex PCR, and TCRdb kept only the in-frame ones, dropping some. This sample has hundreds of thousands of clones, with about 14% found just once. Sequenced material: naive CD4+ T cells from blood. These receptors were obtained from a man younger than 35 in good health.

To note about this clone: This sample also contains other DNA sequences that code for the same CDR3. The V gene is TRBV9, the J gene TRBJ2-7, with 9 positions matching TRBD2. The germline CDR1 and CDR2 sequences are SGDLS and YYNGEE. The ends lost 1 base at V and 2 bases at J; junction bases unmatched: 1. The CDR3 length is 14 residues. The DNA of the CDR3 is TGTGCCAGCAGCGTATCTAGCGGGACCTACGAGCAGTACTTC. Translated: CASSVSSGTYEQYF.

This chain connects TRBV7-2 to TRBJ1-1; D ambiguous. The CDR3 loop spans 15 amino acids. Germline CDR1 SGHTA, CDR2 FQGNSA. V was cut by 0 bases and J by 7 bases, with 15 bases left in between. CDR3 coding DNA: TGTGCCAGCAGCTTAGCGTTGGGGTTTGGCCTTGAAGCTTTCTTT. Its translation is CASSLALGFGLEAFF.